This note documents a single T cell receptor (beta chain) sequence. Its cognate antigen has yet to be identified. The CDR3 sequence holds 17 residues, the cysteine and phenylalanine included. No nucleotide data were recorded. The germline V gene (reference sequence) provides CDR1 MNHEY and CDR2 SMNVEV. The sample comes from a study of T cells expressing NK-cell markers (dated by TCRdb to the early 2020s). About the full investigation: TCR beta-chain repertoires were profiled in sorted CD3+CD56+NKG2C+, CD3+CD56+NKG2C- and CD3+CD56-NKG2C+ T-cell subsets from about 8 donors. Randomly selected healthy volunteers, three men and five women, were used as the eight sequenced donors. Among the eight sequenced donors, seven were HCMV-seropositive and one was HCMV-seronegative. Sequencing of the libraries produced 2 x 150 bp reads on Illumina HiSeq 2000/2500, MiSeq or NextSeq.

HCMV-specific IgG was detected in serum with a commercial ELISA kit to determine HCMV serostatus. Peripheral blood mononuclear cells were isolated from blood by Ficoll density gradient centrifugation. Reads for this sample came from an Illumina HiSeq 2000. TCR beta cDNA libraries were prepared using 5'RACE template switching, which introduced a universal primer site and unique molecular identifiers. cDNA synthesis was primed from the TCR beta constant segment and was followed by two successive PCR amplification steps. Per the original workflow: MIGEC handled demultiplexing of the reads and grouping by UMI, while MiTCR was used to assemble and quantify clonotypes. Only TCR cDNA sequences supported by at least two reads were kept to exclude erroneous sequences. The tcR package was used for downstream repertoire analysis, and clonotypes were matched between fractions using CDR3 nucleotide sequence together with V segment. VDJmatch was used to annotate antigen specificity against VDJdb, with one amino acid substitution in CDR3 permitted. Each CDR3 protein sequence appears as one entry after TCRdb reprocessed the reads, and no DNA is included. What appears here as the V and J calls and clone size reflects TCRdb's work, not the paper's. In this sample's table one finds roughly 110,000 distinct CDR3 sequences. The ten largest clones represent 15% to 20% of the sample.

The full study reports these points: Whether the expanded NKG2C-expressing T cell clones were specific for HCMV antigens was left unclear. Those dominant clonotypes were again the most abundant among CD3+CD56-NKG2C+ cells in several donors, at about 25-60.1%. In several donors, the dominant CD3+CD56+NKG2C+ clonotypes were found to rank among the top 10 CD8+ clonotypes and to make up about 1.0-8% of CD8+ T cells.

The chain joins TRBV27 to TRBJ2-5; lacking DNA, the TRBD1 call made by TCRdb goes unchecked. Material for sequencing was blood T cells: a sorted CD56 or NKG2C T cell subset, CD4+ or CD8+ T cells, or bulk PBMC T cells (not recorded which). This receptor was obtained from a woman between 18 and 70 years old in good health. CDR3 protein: CASSLSRPGQGQETQYF.